Below, 13 T cell receptor beta chains from the same sample are listed, as sequenced in a study of blood T cell repertoires in COVID-19. The method was immunoSEQ multiplex PCR; TCRdb's version includes in-frame clones alone and lacks a portion of them. Of around 100,000 clones in the sample, roughly 90% were seen once. Sequenced input: peripheral blood. The source is a man at least 80 years old with acute or convalescent COVID-19.

The chain couples TRBV12-5 to TRBJ1-1; unclear D gene. Deletions cut 1 base from V and 8 bases from J, with 5 bases between. Looked up from germline, CDR1 is LGHNT and CDR2 is FRNRAP. This CDR3 region has 11 residues. CDR3 DNA: TGTGCTAGTGGTTTGGAATCGGAAGCTTTCTTT. Its protein product is CASGLESEAFF.

V is TRBV7-8 and J is TRBJ2-1; the D gene is possibly TRBD1 (8 bases). The CDR3 runs 14 residues. The ends were cut back, 5 bases at V and 5 bases at J, with 13 bases in the middle. Germline CDR1 reads SGHVS; CDR2 reads FQNEAQ. In nucleotides, the CDR3 is TGTGCCAGCAGCCCCACAGGGGGGGACAATGAGCAGTTCTTC. Translating gives CASSPTGGDNEQFF.

The chain joins TRBV27 to TRBJ2-7; TRBD1 matches at 9 bases. CDR3 size: 16 residues. Germline assignment: CDR1 MNHEY and CDR2 SMNVEV (reference sequence). V lost 6 bases, J lost 6 bases, and 15 bases stayed unmatched. The CDR3 region is CASSWGPRDRVLEQYF. The CDR3 nucleotides are TGTGCCAGCAGCTGGGGCCCCCGGGACAGGGTCCTCGAGCAGTACTTC.

The CDR3 here is CASSRDRQGITEAFF. Here the CDR3 DNA reads TGCGCCAGCAGCCGCGACAGGCAGGGCATCACTGAAGCTTTCTTT. V usage is TRBV4-1 and J usage is TRBJ1-1; maybe TRBD1 (6 bases). Germline loops: CDR1 MGHRA, CDR2 YSYEKL. The CDR3 is 15 amino acids. Trimming pared 4 bases from V and 4 bases from J, leaving 16 bases between.

V gene TRBV7-9 combines with J gene TRBJ1-1; D possibly corresponds to TRBD1 (5 bases). The CDR3 covers 13 residues. V lost 5 bases and J 3 bases, leaving 10 bases between the germline ends. The germline gives CDR1 SEHNR, CDR2 FQNEAQ (reference sequence). The CDR3 protein is CASSADSYTEAFF. The DNA of the CDR3 is TGTGCCAGCAGCGCCGACAGTTACACTGAAGCTTTCTTT.

This chain uses TRBV9 with TRBJ2-1, with 8 positions matching TRBD2. Looked up from germline, CDR1 is SGDLS and CDR2 is YYNGEE. CDR3 length: 15 residues. The V gene end was trimmed by 0 bases and the J gene end by 4 bases; junction bases not matched to a gene: 3. CDR3 DNA: TGTGCCAGCAGCGTAGCGGGAGGGATTTACAATGAGCAGTTCTTC. This translates into CASSVAGGIYNEQFF.

This chain joins TRBV6-5 and TRBJ1-6; 7 bases agree with TRBD1. The germline gives CDR1 MNHEY, CDR2 SVGAGI. Trimming removed 8 bases from V and 7 bases from J; junction bases left unmatched: 5. The CDR3 runs 13 residues. The CDR3 DNA is TGTGCCAGCTCCGACAGGGCCAATTCACCCCTCCACTTT. This encodes CASSDRANSPLHF.

The rearrangement joins TRBV30 to TRBJ1-2; weak D call: TRBD1 (6 bases). Trimming left V 3 bases short and J 4 bases short, with 18 bases between. Germline lookup yields CDR1 GTSNPN and CDR2 SVGIG (reference sequence). The CDR3 covers 15 residues. Written as DNA, the CDR3 is TGTGCCTGGAGAGGGTTGGGGGCGAATACCTATGGCTACACCTTC. Translation gives CAWRGLGANTYGYTF.

This chain joins TRBV7-9 and TRBJ1-2; possible D gene TRBD1, 6 bases. V dropped 8 bases and J dropped 7 bases, with 17 bases sitting between them. CDR1 is SEHNR, CDR2 FQNEAQ, per germline (reference sequence). The CDR3 extends over 13 amino acids. CDR3 sequence: CASALGGAGGYTF. The CDR3 DNA follows: TGTGCCAGCGCCCTAGGGGGGGCAGGTGGCTACACCTTC.

The rearrangement links TRBV28 to TRBJ1-6; tentatively, D is TRBD1 (5 bases). V lost 4 bases, J lost 11 bases, and 9 bases lay in between. CDR3 length: 12 residues. Germline V lookup: CDR1 MDHEN, CDR2 SYDVKM. CDR3: CASSSGSTPLHF. The DNA for the CDR3 is TGTGCCAGCAGTTCAGGGTCCACACCCCTCCACTTT. The variable domain in full, with the rest retrieved from reference TRBV28 and TRBJ1-6, is DVKVTQSSRYLVKRTGEKVFLECVQDMDHENMFWYRQDPGLGLRLIYFSYDVKMKEKGDIPEGYSVSREKKERFSLILESASTNQTSMYLCASSSGSTPLHFGNGTRLTVT.

The V gene is TRBV4-2, the J gene TRBJ2-7, with 9 nucleotides matching TRBD2. The germline V gene encodes CDR1 LGHNA and CDR2 YNFKEQ. The CDR3 is 15 amino acids. V shed 3 bases, J shed 2 bases, and the junction held 5 bases outside the gene matches. Here the CDR3 DNA reads TGTGCCAGCAGCCAGGATAGCGGGAGCGCCTACGAGCAGTACTTC. This codes for CASSQDSGSAYEQYF.

The chain employs TRBV28 and TRBJ1-1, with D unresolved. Germline values: CDR1 MDHEN, CDR2 SYDVKM. Trimming removed 3 bases at V and 3 bases at J, with 11 bases between. CDR3 length: 14 amino acids. In nucleotides, the CDR3 is TGTGCCAGCAGTTTGCCGGGATCGGACACTGAAGCTTTCTTT. This encodes CASSLPGSDTEAFF.

This clone was observed a single time. This chain links TRBV7-9 with TRBJ1-2; D gene uncertain. V lost 1 base, J lost 5 bases, and 5 bases lay in between. The CDR3 is 12 residues long. Germline CDR1 is SEHNR and CDR2 is FQNEAQ (reference sequence). The CDR3 nucleotides read TGTGCCAGCAGCTTAGTGTCTTATGGCTACACCTTC. Its protein product is CASSLVSYGYTF. The entire variable domain, with the rest obtained from reference TRBV7-9 and TRBJ1-2, is as follows: DTGVSQNPRHKITKRGQNVTFRCDPISEHNRLYWYRQTLGQGPEFLTYFQNEAQLEKSRLLSDRFSAERPKGSFSTLEIQRTEQGDSAMYLCASSLVSYGYTFGSGTRLTVV.